The following is a T cell receptor (beta chain) sequence with its context. The antigen it binds to is not known. No qualities accompany the bases; no much larger clone lies one base away. Bulk bone marrow was analyzed without sorting T-cell subsets. Bone marrow from about a dozen myelodysplastic syndrome patients, collected before and after hypomethylating agent therapy, underwent immunosequencing of the TCR beta CDR3 regions. For longitudinal repertoire tracking, a baseline bone marrow plus two to three bone marrows at different post-treatment timepoints were contributed by each patient. Genomic DNA was extracted from whole bone marrow, and quality was checked by TapeStation, NanoDrop OneC and PicoGreen assays. Trimming takes 4 bases from V and 6 bases from J, and the germline ends sit 12 bases apart. CDR3 length: 13 amino acids, cysteine to phenylalanine. Only CDR3 DNA is held: 39 bases, read in frame from base 1. CDR1 and CDR2, looked up from the germline V gene (reference sequence), are SGHNT and YYREEE.

The library was built by means of the immunoSEQ multiplex PCR assay. Survey resolution was applied, with two replicates of about 200 ng each being run for a total of roughly 400 ng of DNA per sample. Rearranged TCRB sequences in genomic DNA were detected with the hsTCRB kit using multiplex PCR primers targeting V and J genes. To amplify the CDR3 region, the first PCR ran for roughly 31 cycles with the QIAGEN Multiplex PCR Kit. Sample barcodes and Illumina adapters were added to each replicate in an approximately 8-cycle second PCR. Pooled libraries were quantified with a QuantStudio 6 and the KAPA library quantification kit. Approximately 15 pM of pooled libraries went onto an Illumina MiSeq for sequencing, using single-end reads of 156 cycles plus an index read of 15 cycles. The authors' analysis ran thus. Of some 170,000 unique clonotypes, roughly 1.6% were flagged by VDJdb annotation as previously reported viral-epitope-specific clonotypes. Raw reads were processed into normalized, annotated TCRB repertoires with the immunoSEQ Data Assistant and immunoSEQ Analyzer. Clonotypes were analyzed with the immunarch R package version 0.6.5 and BioAnalyzer. Before richness was estimated, every repertoire was downsampled to match the clone count of the smallest repertoire. Clonotypes were classified as expanded, contracted or novel by Fisher's exact tests, with novel defined as zero frequency before treatment. GLIPH2 clustered significantly changed CDR3 beta sequences using simulation_depth=1000 and kmer_min_depth=3, excluding CDR3s shorter than five residues. TCRdb limited this immuneACCESS table to in-frame rearrangements with V and J called. A share of clones is missing; checked studies link under half to unresolved V genes, and the rest is unexplained. The V and J calls and clone size were taken over from that table, and D and trimming were inferred from the DNA. In this sample the table shows some 4,500 clones, around 82% of which occur a single time. The leading ten clones occupy about a quarter of the sample.

The sample is drawn from a study of hypomethylating agent response in myelodysplastic syndrome (dated by TCRdb to the early 2020s). Some background on the complete study: Patients were treated with the hypomethylating agents azacitidine (about 70% of the 11) or decitabine (3 of 11). Complete response or hematologic improvement counted as response, and patients meeting neither criterion were classed as non-responders. The cohort was composed of about 9 male and 2 female myelodysplastic syndrome patients. About five patients did not respond, whereas roughly six responded with either complete response or hematologic improvement. The most frequent mutation was TET2, found in 5 of 11 patients. On average the patients were approximately 67 +/- 5.9 years old, and a diploid cytogenetic profile was seen most often.

Overall results and qualifications from the work: After hypomethylating agent treatment, no significant change in richness, rarefaction diversity or clonality was seen, either across all patients or within response groups. Whether the shared GLIPH2 clusters possibly recognize novel MDS antigens was not confirmed and still needs to be tested experimentally. Only 10 to 12 patients were analyzed, so the study cohort was small. Healthy control donors were not age-matched to MDS patients, which could have impacted the MDS versus healthy comparison. Novel clonotypes appeared more often in responders, whereas non-responders had more contracted clonotypes after treatment.

The rearranged chain carries TRBV5-4 and TRBJ2-3, with no reliable assignment of the D segment. Sequenced here: bone marrow, sampled before or after starting hypomethylating agent treatment for myelodysplastic syndrome (not recorded which). The origin of this receptor is a human donor with myelodysplastic syndrome. CDR3 protein: CASSPEPEDTQYF. The DNA sequence follows: TGTGCCAGCAGCCCTGAGCCCGAGGATACGCAGTATTTT.